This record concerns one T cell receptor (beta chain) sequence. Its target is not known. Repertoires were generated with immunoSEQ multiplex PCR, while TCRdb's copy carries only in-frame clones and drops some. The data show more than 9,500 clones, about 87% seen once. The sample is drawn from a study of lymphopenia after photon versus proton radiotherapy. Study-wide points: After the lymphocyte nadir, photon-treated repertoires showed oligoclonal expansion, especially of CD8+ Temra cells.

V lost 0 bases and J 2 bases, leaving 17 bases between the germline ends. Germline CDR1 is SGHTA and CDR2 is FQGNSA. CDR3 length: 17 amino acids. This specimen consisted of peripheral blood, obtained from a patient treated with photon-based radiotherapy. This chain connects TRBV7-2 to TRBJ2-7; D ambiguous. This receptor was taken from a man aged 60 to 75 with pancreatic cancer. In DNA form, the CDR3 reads TGTGCCAGCAGCTTAGCGGGGTCCAACCCGGTAGCCTACGAGCAGTACTTC. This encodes CASSLAGSNPVAYEQYF.